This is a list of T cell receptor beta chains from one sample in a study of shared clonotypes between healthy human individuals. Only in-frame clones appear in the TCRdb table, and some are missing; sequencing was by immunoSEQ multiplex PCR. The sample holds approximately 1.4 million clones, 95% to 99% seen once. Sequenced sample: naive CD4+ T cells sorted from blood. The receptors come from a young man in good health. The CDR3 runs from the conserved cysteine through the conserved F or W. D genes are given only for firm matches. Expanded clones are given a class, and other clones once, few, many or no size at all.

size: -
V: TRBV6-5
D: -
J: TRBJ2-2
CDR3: CASGPKANTGELFF
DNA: TGTGCCAGCGGGCCGAAAGCGAACACCGGGGAGCTGTTTTTT

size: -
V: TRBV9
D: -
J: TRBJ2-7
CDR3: CASSVGDAGEGYEQYF
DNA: TGTGCCAGCAGCGTAGGGGACGCGGGTGAGGGTTACGAGCAGTACTTC

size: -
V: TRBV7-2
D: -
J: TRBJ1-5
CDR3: CASSSGHQPQHF
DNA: TGTGCCAGCAGCTCTGGGCATCAGCCCCAGCATTTT

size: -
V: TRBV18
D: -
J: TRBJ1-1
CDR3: CASSPQLLRQTSWAFF
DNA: TGTGCCAGCTCACCGCAATTGCTCCGGCAGACGTCCTGGGCTTTCTTT

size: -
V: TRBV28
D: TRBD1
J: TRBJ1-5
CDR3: CASATPTGGFIQPQHF
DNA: TGTGCCAGCGCCACGCCTACAGGGGGCTTTATTCAGCCCCAGCATTTT

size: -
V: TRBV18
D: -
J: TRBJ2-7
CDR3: CASSPTAKIYEQYF
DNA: TGTGCCAGCTCACCGACAGCTAAGATCTACGAGCAGTACTTC

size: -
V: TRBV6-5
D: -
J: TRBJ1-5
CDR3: CASSRTVSNQPQHF
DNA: TGTGCCAGCAGTCGGACAGTTAGCAATCAGCCCCAGCATTTT

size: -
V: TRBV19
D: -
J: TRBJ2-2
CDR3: CASSKDTGELFF
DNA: TGTGCCAGTTCCAAGGACACCGGGGAGCTGTTTTTT

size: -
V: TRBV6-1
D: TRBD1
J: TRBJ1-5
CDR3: CASSEFTSGGGIQPQHF
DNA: TGTGCCAGCAGTGAATTCACCTCCGGAGGGGGCATTCAGCCCCAGCATTTT

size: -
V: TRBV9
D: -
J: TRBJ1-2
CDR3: CASSGQRSNYGYTF
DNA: TGTGCCAGCAGCGGACAGCGATCTAACTATGGCTACACCTTC

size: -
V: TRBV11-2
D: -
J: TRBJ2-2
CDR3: CASSAVAGELFF
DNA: TGTGCCAGCAGCGCAGTAGCCGGGGAGCTGTTTTTT

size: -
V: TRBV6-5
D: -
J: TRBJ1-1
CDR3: CASSDTVNTEAFF
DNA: TGTGCCAGCAGTGATACAGTAAACACTGAAGCTTTCTTT

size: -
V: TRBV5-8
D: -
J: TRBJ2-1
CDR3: CASSPLGSSYNEQFF
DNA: TGTGCCAGCAGCCCCCTTGGTAGCTCCTACAATGAGCAGTTCTTC

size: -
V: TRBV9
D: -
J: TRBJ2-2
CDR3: CASSVILNTGELFF
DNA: TGTGCCAGCAGCGTTATTTTGAACACCGGGGAGCTGTTTTTT

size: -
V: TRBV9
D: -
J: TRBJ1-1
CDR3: CASSTGTLMNTEAFF
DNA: TGTGCCAGCAGCACGGGGACACTTATGAACACTGAAGCTTTCTTT

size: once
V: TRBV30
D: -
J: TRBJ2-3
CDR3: CGSRLPSTDTQYF
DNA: TGTGGTAGCCGACTACCTAGCACAGATACGCAGTATTTT

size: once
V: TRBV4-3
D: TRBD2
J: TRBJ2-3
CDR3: CASSQWGGWTDTQYF
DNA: TGCGCCAGCAGCCAGTGGGGGGGGTGGACAGATACGCAGTATTTT

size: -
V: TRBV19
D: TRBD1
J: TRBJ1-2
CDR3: CASAAPGQGAGDGYTF
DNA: TGTGCCAGCGCCGCCCCGGGACAGGGAGCGGGAGATGGCTACACCTTC

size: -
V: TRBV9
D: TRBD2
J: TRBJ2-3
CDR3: CASTEAGELADTQYF
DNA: TGTGCCAGCACAGAAGCGGGAGAGCTGGCAGATACGCAGTATTTT

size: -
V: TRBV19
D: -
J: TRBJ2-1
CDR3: CASSIAGYYNEQFF
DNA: TGTGCCAGTAGTATAGCAGGATACTACAATGAGCAGTTCTTC

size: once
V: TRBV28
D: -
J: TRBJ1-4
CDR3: CASRIPVGEKLFF
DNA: TGTGCCAGCAGGATTCCAGTGGGGGAAAAACTGTTTTTT

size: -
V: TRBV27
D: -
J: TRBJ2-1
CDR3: CASHGPYNEQFF
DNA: TGTGCCAGCCACGGTCCATACAATGAGCAGTTCTTC

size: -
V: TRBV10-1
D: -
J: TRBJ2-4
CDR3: CASSESQGRGIQYF
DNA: TGCGCCAGCAGTGAGTCGCAGGGGAGGGGCATTCAGTACTTC

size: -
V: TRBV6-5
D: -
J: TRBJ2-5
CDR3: CASSYSTGGETQYF
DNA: TGTGCCAGCAGTTACTCGACTGGGGGAGAGACCCAGTACTTC

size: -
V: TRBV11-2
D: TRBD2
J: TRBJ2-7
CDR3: CASSTIKTSGRDYEQYF
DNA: TGTGCCAGCAGCACCATCAAGACTAGCGGGAGGGACTACGAGCAGTACTTC

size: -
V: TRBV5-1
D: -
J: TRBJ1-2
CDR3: CASSPDRLRNGYTF
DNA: TGCGCCAGCAGCCCCGACAGGCTCCGGAATGGCTACACCTTC

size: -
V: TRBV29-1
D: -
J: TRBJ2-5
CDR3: CSFSDSLWETQYF
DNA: TGCAGCTTCTCCGACAGTCTCTGGGAGACCCAGTACTTC

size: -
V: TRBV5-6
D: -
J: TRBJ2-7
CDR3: CASSSAPRDEQYF
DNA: TGTGCCAGCAGCTCAGCACCCAGGGACGAGCAGTACTTC